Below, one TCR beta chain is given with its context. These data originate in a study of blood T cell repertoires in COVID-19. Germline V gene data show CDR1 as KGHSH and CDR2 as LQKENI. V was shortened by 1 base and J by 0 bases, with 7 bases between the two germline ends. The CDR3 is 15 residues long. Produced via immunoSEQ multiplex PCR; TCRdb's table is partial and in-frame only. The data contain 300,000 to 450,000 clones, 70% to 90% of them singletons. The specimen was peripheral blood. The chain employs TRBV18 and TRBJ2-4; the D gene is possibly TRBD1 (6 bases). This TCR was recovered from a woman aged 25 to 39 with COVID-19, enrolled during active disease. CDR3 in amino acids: CASSPQGVAKNIQYF. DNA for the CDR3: TGTGCCAGCTCACCACAGGGGGTAGCCAAAAACATTCAGTACTTC.